These T cell receptor beta chains were read from a single sample in a study of blood T cell repertoires in COVID-19. Using immunoSEQ multiplex PCR, the repertoire was profiled, and TCRdb retains in-frame clones only, with some absent. Of about 380,000 clones listed, around 84% were seen once; the top ten hold approximately 1%. Sequenced input: peripheral blood. The receptor set was obtained from a human donor with acute or convalescent COVID-19. The donor label of this sample is uncertain. CDR3s include the opening cysteine and the closing phenylalanine or tryptophan. A D gene is named only where the DNA matches it firmly. Expanded clones are given a class, and other clones once, few, many or no size at all.

>.|TRBD2|TRBJ2-1|TRBV19|17
CASSIDWAGGPDNEQFF
TGTGCCAGTAGTATAGACTGGGCGGGAGGGCCGGACAATGAGCAGTTCTTC
>.|TRBD1|TRBJ1-1|TRBV11-2|16
CASSYPTGVMNTEAFF
TGTGCCAGCAGCTACCCGACAGGGGTGATGAACACTGAAGCTTTCTTT
>.|TRBD2|TRBJ2-1|TRBV3-1/TRBV3-2|15
CASPPDPGGPDEQFF
TGTGCCAGCCCGCCGGATCCGGGAGGGCCCGATGAGCAGTTCTTC
>.|.|TRBJ1-6|TRBV21-1|17
CASSKMRGGSYNSPLHF
TGTGCCAGCAGCAAAATGAGAGGGGGCTCCTATAATTCACCCCTCCACTTT
>.|TRBD1|TRBJ1-2|TRBV15|16
CATSPSGQGIAYYYTF
TGTGCCACCAGCCCTTCGGGACAGGGGATCGCCTATTACTACACCTTC
>.|TRBD2|TRBJ2-2|TRBV6-5|14
CASIGGAHTGELFF
TGTGCCAGTATCGGGGGGGCTCACACCGGGGAGCTGTTTTTT
>.|TRBD1|TRBJ1-1|TRBV5-1|15
CASSLQGAGFTEAFF
TGCGCCAGCAGCTTACAGGGGGCGGGTTTTACTGAAGCTTTCTTT
>.|.|TRBJ2-5|TRBV3-1/TRBV3-2|12
CASSRAGETQYF
TGTGCCAGCAGCAGGGCGGGAGAGACCCAGTACTTC
>.|.|TRBJ1-5|TRBV30|15
CAWSTDGTLNQPQHF
TGTGCCTGGAGTACAGACGGGACACTCAATCAGCCCCAGCATTTT
>.|TRBD1|TRBJ1-1|TRBV28|15
CASRSWEGTGSEAFF
TGTGCCAGCAGGTCTTGGGAGGGGACAGGGTCTGAAGCTTTCTTT
>.|.|TRBJ1-5|TRBV6-5|13
CASSYLGGQPQHF
TGTGCCAGCAGTTATTTGGGGGGACAGCCCCAGCATTTT
>few|.|TRBJ1-3|TRBV14|14
CASSQEGARNTIYF
TGTGCCAGCAGCCAAGAGGGGGCAAGAAACACCATATATTTT
>.|.|TRBJ1-1|TRBV18|13
CASSRLPNTEAFF
TGTGCCAGCTCACGTCTCCCGAACACTGAAGCTTTCTTT
>.|TRBD1|TRBJ2-2|TRBV19|16
CASNPRTGGDTGELFF
TGTGCCAGTAACCCTAGGACAGGGGGGGACACCGGGGAGCTGTTTTTT
>.|.|TRBJ1-3|TRBV6-6|13
CASMRDSGNTIYF
TGTGCCAGCATGAGAGACTCTGGAAACACCATATATTTT
>.|.|TRBJ1-5|TRBV9|14
CASSVSPQNQPQHF
TGTGCCAGCAGCGTAAGTCCCCAGAATCAGCCCCAGCATTTT
>.|.|TRBJ2-7|TRBV5-4|13
CASNLGGGGEQYF
TGTGCCAGCAATCTAGGGGGTGGAGGTGAGCAGTACTTC
>few|.|TRBJ1-2|TRBV30|14
CAWSQGSANYGYTF
TGTGCCTGGAGTCAGGGATCGGCTAACTATGGCTACACCTTC
>.|.|TRBJ1-1|TRBV18|13
CASSQRGDTEAFF
TGTGCCAGCTCGCAGAGAGGTGACACTGAAGCTTTCTTT
>.|.|TRBJ2-7|TRBV11-3|15
CASSLGLTETYEQYF
TGTGCCAGCAGCTTGGGCCTGACAGAAACCTACGAGCAGTACTTC
>.|TRBD2|TRBJ2-5|TRBV28|16
CASSPWTSGSRETQYF
TGTGCCAGCAGCCCCTGGACTAGCGGGAGTCGTGAGACCCAGTACTTC
>.|.|TRBJ2-5|TRBV2|15
CASRHTRVGEETQYF
TGTGCCAGCAGACATACTAGAGTCGGGGAAGAGACCCAGTACTTC
>.|TRBD1|TRBJ1-6|TRBV10-3|17
CAISESSGTGYNSPLHF
TGTGCCATCAGTGAGTCGTCCGGGACAGGCTATAATTCACCCCTCCACTTT
>.|.|TRBJ2-6|TRBV3-1/TRBV3-2|15
CASSHSDSGANVLTF
TGTGCCAGCAGCCATTCAGACTCTGGGGCCAACGTCCTGACTTTC
>.|.|TRBJ1-5|TRBV6-5|12
CASSLRGQPQHF
TGTGCCAGCAGCCTCAGGGGTCAGCCCCAGCATTTT
>once|TRBD2|TRBJ2-5|TRBV10-3|14
CAISGGGRGETQYF
TGTGCCATCAGTGGGGGCGGGAGGGGAGAGACCCAGTACTTC
>.|TRBD1|TRBJ2-2|TRBV18|15
CASSSGQGNTGELFF
TGTGCCAGCTCCTCGGGACAGGGGAACACCGGGGAGCTGTTTTTT
>many|TRBD1|TRBJ2-7|TRBV3-1/TRBV3-2|20
CASSQGPGQGVGLSSYEQYF
TGTGCCAGCAGCCAGGGCCCGGGACAGGGGGTTGGCCTCTCTTCCTACGAGCAGTACTTC
>.|.|TRBJ2-3|TRBV5-1|14
CASSLDNLSDTQYF
TGCGCCAGCAGCTTAGACAACCTGTCAGATACGCAGTATTTT
>.|TRBD1|TRBJ1-2|TRBV6-5|14
CASSLTGINYGYTF
TGTGCCAGCAGTTTGACAGGGATTAACTATGGCTACACCTTC
>.|TRBD2|TRBJ2-2|TRBV4-1|17
CASSQGPSGSDTGELFF
TGCGCCAGCAGCCAAGGGCCTAGCGGGAGTGACACCGGGGAGCTGTTTTTT
>.|.|TRBJ2-6|TRBV5-1|17
CASSLDRASSGANVLTF
TGCGCCAGCAGCTTGGACAGGGCCAGCTCTGGGGCCAACGTCCTGACTTTC
>.|TRBD1|TRBJ1-2|TRBV27|13
CASSLQTGYGYTF
TGTGCCAGCAGCCTCCAGACAGGGTATGGCTACACCTTC
>.|.|TRBJ2-6|TRBV5-4|15
CASSLPGPGANVLTF
TGTGCCAGCAGCTTACCAGGGCCAGGGGCCAACGTCCTGACTTTC
>.|.|TRBJ1-1|TRBV6-5|16
CASSSTDGHWNTEAFF
TGTGCCAGCAGTTCGACAGACGGACACTGGAACACTGAAGCTTTCTTT
>once|TRBD2|TRBJ2-7|TRBV7-8|15
CASSLNGRSSYEQYF
TGTGCCAGCAGCTTGAACGGGAGGAGCTCCTACGAGCAGTACTTC
>.|TRBD2|TRBJ2-1|TRBV18|17
CASSPLAGGWSYNEQFF
TGTGCCAGCTCACCACTAGCGGGGGGTTGGTCCTACAATGAGCAGTTCTTC
>few|.|TRBJ2-1|TRBV25-1|14
CASTLPGSYNEQFF
TGTGCCAGCACCCTGCCGGGATCCTACAATGAGCAGTTCTTC
>.|TRBD1|TRBJ1-3|TRBV30|14
CAWASTGAGNTIYF
TGTGCCTGGGCTTCCACAGGGGCTGGAAACACCATATATTTT
>many|.|TRBJ1-1|TRBV28|14
CASSLGPKRTEAFF
TGTGCCAGCAGTTTAGGGCCCAAGAGAACTGAAGCTTTCTTT
>.|.|TRBJ1-1|TRBV6-6|14
CASSSSHRNTEAFF
TGTGCCAGCAGTTCCTCACATCGGAACACTGAAGCTTTCTTT
>once|TRBD1|TRBJ1-2|TRBV28|17
CASSSWGARQGIRGYTF
TGTGCCAGCAGTTCCTGGGGGGCCCGACAGGGAATTAGAGGCTACACCTTC
>.|.|TRBJ1-1|TRBV2|13
CASSEARGGKAFF
TGTGCCAGCAGTGAAGCGCGGGGGGGTAAAGCTTTCTTT
>.|.|TRBJ1-2|TRBV27|13
CASSLWGSYGYTF
TGTGCCAGCAGTTTATGGGGCAGCTATGGCTACACCTTC